Below, 4 T cell receptor beta chains from the same sample are listed, as sequenced in a study of T cell responses to AZD1222 COVID-19 vaccine. This table comes from immunoSEQ multiplex PCR, and its TCRdb copy is limited to in-frame clones, with some not included. The table lists about 180,000 clones, around 90% of them singletons. Sequenced material: peripheral blood, taken 28 days after the second AZD1222 dose. The receptor source for this set is an adult who received the AZD1222 COVID-19 vaccine.

The V call is TRBV24-1, the J call TRBJ2-1; D gene ambiguous. The CDR3 extends over 10 amino acids. In germline, CDR1 is KGHDR, CDR2 SFDVKD. Trimming stripped 5 bases from V and 9 bases from J, with 4 bases between. CDR3 residues: CATSGIEQFF. The CDR3 nucleotides are TGTGCCACCAGTGGGATTGAGCAGTTCTTC.

CDR3 nucleotides: TGTGCCAGCAGTGATCCTTCTGGGGCCAACGTCCTGACTTTC. The encoded protein is CASSDPSGANVLTF. The chain links TRBV2 to TRBJ2-6; D gene ambiguous. This CDR3 contains 14 residues. Germline V CDR1 and CDR2: SNHLY, FYNNEI. V dropped 3 bases and J dropped 1 base, with 4 bases sitting between them.

V usage is TRBV5-6 and J usage is TRBJ2-3; no clear D gene. Germline CDR1 and CDR2: SGHDT and YYEEEE. V gave up 2 bases and J gave up 0 bases, with 7 bases separating them. CDR3 length equals 14 residues. CDR3 protein: CASSFDGSTDTQYF. The CDR3 bases are TGTGCCAGCAGCTTTGACGGGAGCACAGATACGCAGTATTTT. The full variable domain, with the rest looked up from reference TRBV5-6 and TRBJ2-3, is DAGVTQSPTHLIKTRGQQVTLRCSPKSGHDTVSWYQQALGQGPQFIFQYYEEEERQRGNFPDRFSGHQFPNYSSELNVNALLLGDSALYLCASSFDGSTDTQYFGPGTRLTVL.

This clone was observed a single time. The chain combines TRBV6-5 with TRBJ1-1; D is unresolved. Trimming took off 6 bases at V and 3 bases at J, with 14 bases between the two ends. In germline, CDR1 is MNHEY, CDR2 SVGAGI. This CDR3 has 14 amino acids. The chain's CDR3 is CASRPLGRDTEAFF. In DNA, the CDR3 is TGTGCCAGCAGACCTTTGGGCCGCGACACTGAAGCTTTCTTT.